The text below deals with one TCR beta chain. No antigen is known for it. TCRdb passed the 5' RACE reads through MiXCR, listing each CDR3 protein once. The table shows approximately 5,000 distinct CDR3 sequences, with over 20% occurring only once. Trimming stripped 6 bases from V and 4 bases from J, with 13 bases between. Germline-derived CDR1 and CDR2 are SNHLY and FYNNEI. The CDR3 loop spans 13 amino acids. This specimen belongs to a study of T-cell memory formation after mild COVID-19. Background on the study: Each donor largely had its own TCR clusters. Overall study results and limits: Some clones that responded were present in memory (sampled pre-infection), which suggests cross-reactive memory joined.

The specimen was PBMCs or a T cell subset sorted from them (not recorded which). The V gene is TRBV2, the J gene TRBJ2-7; D may be TRBD2 (6 bases). This receptor was taken from an adult who had mild COVID-19 (a few samples of this study predate the infection). Cell type and time point are not known. CDR3: CASSGGVSYEQYF. The CDR3 region has the DNA TGTGCCAGCAGCGGAGGGGTCTCTTACGAGCAGTACTTC. The full variable domain, rest sourced from reference TRBV2 and TRBJ2-7, is EPEVTQTPSHQVTQMGQEVILRCVPISNHLYFYWYRQILGQKVEFLVSFYNNEISEKSEIFDDQFSVERPDGSNFTLKIRSTKLEDSAMYFCASSGGVSYEQYFGPGTRLTVT.